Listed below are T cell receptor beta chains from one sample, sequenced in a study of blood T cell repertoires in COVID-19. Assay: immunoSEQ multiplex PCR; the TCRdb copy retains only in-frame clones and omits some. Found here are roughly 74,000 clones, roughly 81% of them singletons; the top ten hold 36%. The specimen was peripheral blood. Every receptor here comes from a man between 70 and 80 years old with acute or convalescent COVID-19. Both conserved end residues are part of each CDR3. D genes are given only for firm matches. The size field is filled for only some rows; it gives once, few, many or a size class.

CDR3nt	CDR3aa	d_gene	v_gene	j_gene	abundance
TGTGCCAGCAGCCAAACTAGCGGGGGAAGCACAGATACGCAGTATTTT	CASSQTSGGSTDTQYF	TRBD2	TRBV4-2	TRBJ2-3	-
TGTGCCAGCAGCGCCGGGAGTCACAATGAGCAGTTCTTC	CASSAGSHNEQFF	-	TRBV9	TRBJ2-1	-
TGCAGCGCCCAAGAGTCAGGGAGGGAGACCCAGTACTTC	CSAQESGRETQYF	-	TRBV29-1	TRBJ2-5	-
TGTGCCAGCAGCCCTGCAAGCGGGAGGACGTTCTACGAGCAGTACTTC	CASSPASGRTFYEQYF	TRBD2	TRBV3-1/TRBV3-2	TRBJ2-7	-
TGTGCCAGCAGCGCGACTAGCGGGAGGGCCAATGAGCAGTTCTTC	CASSATSGRANEQFF	TRBD2	TRBV7-3	TRBJ2-1	-
TGTGCCAGCACCCTTCGGACAGGGCGCGAGCAGTACTTC	CASTLRTGREQYF	TRBD1	TRBV27	TRBJ2-7	-
TGTGCCAGCAGCAGGGAATCGGTGCGGGAGAGCTCCTACGAGCAGTACTTC	CASSRESVRESSYEQYF	-	TRBV21-1	TRBJ2-7	-
TGTGCCAGCAGCTTTTTAGGGGACACTGAAGCTTTCTTT	CASSFLGDTEAFF	-	TRBV7-2	TRBJ1-1	few
TGTGCCAGCAGCTCAGACAGGGGGCGATACAATGAGCAGTTCTTC	CASSSDRGRYNEQFF	TRBD1	TRBV7-2	TRBJ2-1	-
TGTGCCAGCAGCCACAGGAGGCAAAGCTCAGGGAACACTGAAGCTTTCTTT	CASSHRRQSSGNTEAFF	-	TRBV14	TRBJ1-1	-
TGCGCCAGCAGCTTGGGTCTTGCAGGGGTTTATGGCTACACCTTC	CASSLGLAGVYGYTF	-	TRBV5-1	TRBJ1-2	-
TGTGCCAGCAGGCCTGGGACTAGCGGGGGAAAGGATACGCAGTATTTT	CASRPGTSGGKDTQYF	TRBD2	TRBV9	TRBJ2-3	-
TGTGCCAGCAGCCAAGATGCGGGAGGGGGACACCTACCTAACGAGCAGTACTTC	CASSQDAGGGHLPNEQYF	TRBD2	TRBV4-2	TRBJ2-7	-
TGTGCCAGCAGTGGGCCTTTACACACAGATACGCAGTATTTT	CASSGPLHTDTQYF	-	TRBV2	TRBJ2-3	-
TGTGCCAGCAGAATGGGAGGGATGAACACTGAAGCTTTCTTT	CASRMGGMNTEAFF	-	TRBV6-5	TRBJ1-1	-
TGTGCCAGTAGCCTAATCCGTCCCGGGACAGGGAGTGGAAACACCATATATTTT	CASSLIRPGTGSGNTIYF	TRBD1	TRBV19	TRBJ1-3	-
TGTGCCAGCAGCTTGGAGCGGGACTACTACGAGCAGTACTTC	CASSLERDYYEQYF	TRBD2	TRBV5-5	TRBJ2-7	once
TGCAGCGCCCCGCGGGGGGGCGGGAACACTGAAGCTTTCTTT	CSAPRGGGNTEAFF	-	TRBV29-1	TRBJ1-1	-
TGTGCCAGCAGTTTCAGTTCGGGGGGCTACACCTTC	CASSFSSGGYTF	-	TRBV12-3/TRBV12-4	TRBJ1-2	-
TGTGCCAGCTCACTGGCGGGACAGTACATGAACACTGAAGCTTTCTTT	CASSLAGQYMNTEAFF	TRBD1	TRBV18	TRBJ1-1	-
TGTGCCAGTAGTGGCCGACTAGCGGGAGGCACAGATACGCAGTATTTT	CASSGRLAGGTDTQYF	TRBD2	TRBV19	TRBJ2-3	once
TGTGCCAGCAGTAACAGCCTGGGGCCCCAGCATTTT	CASSNSLGPQHF	-	TRBV7-9	TRBJ1-5	-
TGTGCCACCAGCAGAGATCTGGTGGTATCCTCAGCTGGGGCCAACGTCCTGACTTTC	CATSRDLVVSSAGANVLTF	-	TRBV15	TRBJ2-6	once
TGTGCCAGCAGCTACGGGACAGGCCGCTACGAGCAGTACTTC	CASSYGTGRYEQYF	TRBD1	TRBV7-6	TRBJ2-7	-
TGTGCCAGCAGCCAAGCCGGGACTGGGGAGACCCAGTACTTC	CASSQAGTGETQYF	-	TRBV3-1/TRBV3-2	TRBJ2-5	-
TGTGCCAGCAGTTTAATTGACAGGGTCGGAGAGACCCAGTACTTC	CASSLIDRVGETQYF	TRBD1	TRBV28	TRBJ2-5	-
TGTGCCAGCGCTGTGGTCAGATCCATAAATCAGCCCCAGCATTTT	CASAVVRSINQPQHF	-	TRBV6-5	TRBJ1-5	-
TGTGCCAGCAGTCACTCCAGAAGGACAGGAAGCTCTGGAAACACCATATATTTT	CASSHSRRTGSSGNTIYF	TRBD1	TRBV6-2/TRBV6-3	TRBJ1-3	-
TGCGCCAGCAGCCTGGGGACAGGGGCTCCTGAAGCTTTCTTT	CASSLGTGAPEAFF	TRBD1	TRBV5-1	TRBJ1-1	-
TGTGCCAGCTCACTCCTCAGGGAACAGCCCCAGCATTTT	CASSLLREQPQHF	-	TRBV18	TRBJ1-5	once
TGTGCCAGCGGGCCACAGGGGGTAACCAAAAACATTCAGTACTTC	CASGPQGVTKNIQYF	TRBD1	TRBV2	TRBJ2-4	few
TGTGCCAGCTCCCGAGACATAGCCTACGAGCAGTACTTC	CASSRDIAYEQYF	-	TRBV7-2	TRBJ2-7	-
TGCAGCGTTGAAGACCCCCCCCCTTTGCAGTACTTC	CSVEDPPPLQYF	-	TRBV29-1	TRBJ2-7	-
TGTGCCAGCAGTTTTAGTTCCAGGTCTGATGGCTACACCTTC	CASSFSSRSDGYTF	-	TRBV27	TRBJ1-2	-
TGCAGCGTTGAGATGGGCACCGGCTACACCTTC	CSVEMGTGYTF	-	TRBV29-1	TRBJ1-2	-
TGTGCCAGCAGTCCAGAAGGGACAGGGATCTACGAGCAGTACTTC	CASSPEGTGIYEQYF	TRBD1	TRBV6-5	TRBJ2-7	-
TGTGCCAGCAGTCACAGGGGTATCTACGAGCAGTACTTC	CASSHRGIYEQYF	TRBD1	TRBV28	TRBJ2-7	-
TGTGCCAGCAGCTTGTCCCCAGGCACAGATACGCAGTATTTT	CASSLSPGTDTQYF	-	TRBV5-4	TRBJ2-3	-
TGTGCCAGCAGCGTAGGGACTAGCGGGAGGTTAGATACGCAGTATTTT	CASSVGTSGRLDTQYF	TRBD2	TRBV9	TRBJ2-3	-
TGTGCCAGTAGACTAGCGGGAGATGGGGTCCATGAGCAGTTCTTC	CASRLAGDGVHEQFF	TRBD2	TRBV19	TRBJ2-1	few
TGTGCCAGCAGCCAAGAGGGGACAGGCTATGGCTACACCTTC	CASSQEGTGYGYTF	TRBD1	TRBV3-1/TRBV3-2	TRBJ1-2	-
TGTGCCAGCAGAGAAGGCGGGGGCACTGAAGCTTTCTTT	CASREGGGTEAFF	-	TRBV7-9	TRBJ1-1	few
TGTGCCAGCAGTGGCCTTAGCGGGGGAAACCAAGAGACCCAGTACTTC	CASSGLSGGNQETQYF	TRBD2	TRBV6-1	TRBJ2-5	-
TGTGCCACCAGCAGAGAACAGGACAGGGTCTCTGAAAAACTGTTTTTT	CATSREQDRVSEKLFF	TRBD1	TRBV15	TRBJ1-4	once